This TCR beta chain was sequenced in a study of monozygotic twins with inflammatory bowel disease. Study findings and constraints: Nothing supported a single strong signal or clonotype that was associated with IBD. Repertoires of patients may have been made more variable by differing immunosuppressive treatments. Relative to healthy twins, IBD patients had fewer clonotypes in common with others, a gap that was especially apparent with disease activity.

The CDR3 consists of 15 residues. Germline V CDR1 and CDR2: SGHDT, YYEEEE. TCRdb reworked the 5' RACE reads into one entry per CDR3 protein, no DNA. This sample's table has under 130,000 distinct CDR3 sequences. A note on this clonotype: The antigen is unknown.

Whole-blood total RNA was extracted without T cell sorting. The clonotype comes from a human donor with ulcerative colitis or Crohn's disease, or a healthy co-twin of an affected twin (not recorded which). Sequences were obtained from blood. This chain connects TRBV5-6 to TRBJ2-7; TCRdb lists TRBD2, though no DNA is available to test this call. This CDR3 is CASSLLAGESYEQYF.